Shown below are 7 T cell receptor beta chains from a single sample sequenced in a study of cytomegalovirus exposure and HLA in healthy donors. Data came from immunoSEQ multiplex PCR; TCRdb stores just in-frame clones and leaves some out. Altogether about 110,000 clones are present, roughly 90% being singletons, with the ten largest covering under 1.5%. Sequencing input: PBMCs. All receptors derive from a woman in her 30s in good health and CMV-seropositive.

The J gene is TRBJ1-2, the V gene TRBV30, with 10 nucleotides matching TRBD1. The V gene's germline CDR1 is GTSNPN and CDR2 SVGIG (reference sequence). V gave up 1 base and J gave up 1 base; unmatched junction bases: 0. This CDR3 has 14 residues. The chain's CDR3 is CAWSGTGGNYGYTF. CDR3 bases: TGTGCCTGGAGTGGGACAGGGGGTAACTATGGCTACACCTTC.

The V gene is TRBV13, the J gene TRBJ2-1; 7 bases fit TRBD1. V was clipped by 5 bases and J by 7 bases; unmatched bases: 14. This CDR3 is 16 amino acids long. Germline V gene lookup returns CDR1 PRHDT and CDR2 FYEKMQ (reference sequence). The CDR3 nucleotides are TGTGCCAGCAGCAGTAAGACAGGGATGGGGTGGAATGAGCAGTTCTTC. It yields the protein CASSSKTGMGWNEQFF.

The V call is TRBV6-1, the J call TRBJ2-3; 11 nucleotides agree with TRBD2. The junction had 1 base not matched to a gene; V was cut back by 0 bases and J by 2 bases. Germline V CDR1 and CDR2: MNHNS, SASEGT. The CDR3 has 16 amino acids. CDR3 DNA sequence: TGTGCCAGCAGTGAAGCTAGCGGGGGGGCCACAGATACGCAGTATTTT. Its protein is CASSEASGGATDTQYF.

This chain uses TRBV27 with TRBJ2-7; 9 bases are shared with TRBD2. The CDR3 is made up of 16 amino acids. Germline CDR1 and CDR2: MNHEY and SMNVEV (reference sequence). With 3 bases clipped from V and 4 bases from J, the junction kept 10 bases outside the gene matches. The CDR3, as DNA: TGTGCCAGCAGTTTCGGTAGCGGGAGCGTGGAGTACGAGCAGTACTTC. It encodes CASSFGSGSVEYEQYF.

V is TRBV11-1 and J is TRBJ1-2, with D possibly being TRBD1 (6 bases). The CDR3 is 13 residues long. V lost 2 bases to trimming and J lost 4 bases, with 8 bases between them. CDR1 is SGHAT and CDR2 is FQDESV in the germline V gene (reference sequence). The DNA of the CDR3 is TGTGCCAGCAGCTTACAGGGGTTCTATGGCTACACCTTC. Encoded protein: CASSLQGFYGYTF.

The CDR3 protein is CASSLGTASYEQYF. CDR3 DNA sequence: TGTGCCAGCAGCTTAGGGACAGCTTCCTACGAGCAGTACTTC. The chain joins TRBV7-2 to TRBJ2-7; TRBD1 might be the D (6 bases). The V and J ends lost 1 base and 1 base respectively, with 8 bases between them. The CDR3 totals 14 residues. Germline V gene sequence: CDR1 SGHTA, CDR2 FQGNSA.

CDR3 DNA sequence: TGTGCCAGCAGCTTGCAAGGGGACACTGAAGCTTTCTTT. Amino acids: CASSLQGDTEAFF. The J gene is TRBJ1-1, the V gene TRBV5-4; TRBD1 is a possible D gene (5 bases). Trimming left V 1 base short and J 3 bases short, with 7 bases between. This CDR3 has 13 residues. CDR1 and CDR2 from the germline V gene are SGHNT and YYREEE (reference sequence).